A single sample is the source of the 23 T cell receptor beta chains below, sequenced in a study of shared clonotypes between healthy human individuals (dated by TCRdb to about 2020). CD8 naive samples were CD45RO-negative cells positively selected for CCR7, giving a CD45RA+CCR7+ population that excluded TemRA cells. The method behind the library was the immunoSEQ multiplex PCR assay. This immuneACCESS table, as held by TCRdb, lists in-frame sequences with V and J called but not all clones. Of the missing ones, under half trace to an unresolved V gene in checked studies; the others have no known cause. This sample comprises fewer than 1 million clones, about 97% of them detected only once. The ten largest clones take up less than 0.3% of the sample. The sample comprised naive CD8+ T cells sorted from blood. The cell subset or site label, read with the paper, signifies: CD45RA+CCR7+. The receptors come from a man younger than 40 in good health.

The chain carries TRBV6-6 and TRBJ1-2; a possible D gene is TRBD1 (6 bases). The CDR3 has 16 amino acids. Germline V gene lookup returns CDR1 MNHNY and CDR2 SVGAGI (reference sequence). V lost 2 bases and J lost 5, with 18 bases in between. The CDR3 DNA reads as TGTGCCAGCAGTTACGATAGGGGGATCTCGGGATATGGCTACACCTTC. Residues: CASSYDRGISGYGYTF.

The chain has TRBV5-1 and TRBJ2-5; D may correspond to TRBD1 or TRBD2 (5 bases each). This CDR3 has 15 residues. V lost 6 bases, J lost 4 bases, and 19 bases lay in between. The germline CDR1 and CDR2 sequences are SGHRS and YFSETQ. DNA for the CDR3: TGCGCCAGCATCGAGACCGGGACCACGGGAGAGACCCAGTACTTC. Its protein product is CASIETGTTGETQYF.

The V and J genes are TRBV27 and TRBJ2-3, with 7 bases identical to TRBD2. This CDR3 has 15 amino acids. Germline-derived CDR1 and CDR2 are MNHEY and SMNVEV (reference sequence). The trim removed 6 bases at V and 3 bases at J, leaving 9 bases unmatched. The CDR3 DNA reads as TGTGCCAGCAGCCGCCGAGGCGGGAGTACAGATACGCAGTATTTT. It specifies CASSRRGGSTDTQYF.

The genes are TRBV29-1 and TRBJ2-7; D gene ambiguous. CDR3 length equals 13 residues. The V gene lost 2 bases and the J gene lost 7 bases, with 15 bases spanning the gap. CDR1 is SQVTM, CDR2 ANQGSEA, per germline. CDR3 sequence (DNA): TGCAGCGTTGAATCCCTAGAACGCCGGGAGCAGTACTTC. Its protein is CSVESLERREQYF.

V is TRBV27 and J is TRBJ1-5; possibly TRBD1 for D (6 bases). Germline CDR1 MNHEY, CDR2 SMNVEV (reference sequence). Trimming removed 5 bases at V and 0 bases at J, with 11 bases between. CDR3 length: 15 residues. CDR3 DNA: TGTGCCAGCAGTGCCGGACAGTTTAGCAATCAGCCCCAGCATTTT. Residues: CASSAGQFSNQPQHF.

V gene TRBV7-6 combines with J gene TRBJ2-7, with 8 bases lining up with TRBD2. Germline lookup yields CDR1 SGHVS and CDR2 FNYEAQ. V shed 5 bases and J 6 bases; nucleotides not matched to a gene: 6. The CDR3 length is 13 residues. CDR3 coding DNA: TGTGCCAGCAGCCCAGGGACTAGTTTCGAGCAGTACTTC. This encodes CASSPGTSFEQYF.

This clone was counted a single time. The chain uses TRBV6-5 and TRBJ1-2; D uncertain. Deletions cut 9 bases from V and 0 bases from J, with 14 bases between. Germline CDR1 MNHEY, CDR2 SVGAGI. There are 14 residues in the CDR3. This CDR3 is CASYSPRPNYGYTF. CDR3 in DNA: TGTGCCAGTTACTCCCCAAGGCCTAACTATGGCTACACCTTC.

This sequence joins TRBV29-1 and TRBJ1-4; tentatively, D is TRBD1 (5 bases). In germline, CDR1 is SQVTM, CDR2 ANQGSEA. This CDR3 is built from 13 residues. Trimming pared 3 bases from V and 4 bases from J, leaving 9 bases between. CDR3 in amino acids: CSVEEGINEKLFF. CDR3 sequence (DNA): TGCAGCGTTGAGGAGGGGATTAATGAAAAACTGTTTTTT.

This clone was counted a single time. The chain combines TRBV7-9 with TRBJ2-7; a weak D match, TRBD1 (5 bases). The length of the CDR3 is 15 residues. V gave up 3 bases and J gave up 0 bases, with 12 bases separating them. The germline gives CDR1 SEHNR, CDR2 FQNEAQ (reference sequence). The CDR3 protein is CASSFPGNGSYEQYF. DNA of the CDR3: TGTGCCAGCAGCTTTCCAGGGAACGGCTCCTACGAGCAGTACTTC.

The V and J genes are TRBV27 and TRBJ1-2; 9 nucleotides line up with TRBD1. Germline assignment: CDR1 MNHEY and CDR2 SMNVEV (reference sequence). Trimming took 8 bases from V and 3 from J; bases not matched to a gene: 13. This CDR3 has 16 residues. CDR3 coding DNA: TGTGCCAGCTCCGTTCGACAGGGGGAATTGGACTATGGCTACACCTTC. Residues: CASSVRQGELDYGYTF.

The chain uses TRBV27 and TRBJ2-7; a possible D gene is TRBD1 (6 bases). Germline V gene lookup returns CDR1 MNHEY and CDR2 SMNVEV (reference sequence). The CDR3 is 14 residues long. Trimming removed 4 bases at V and 3 bases at J, with 13 bases between. CDR3 in DNA: TGTGCCAGCAGTTCTGCCGACAGGATCTACGAGCAGTACTTC. Translated: CASSSADRIYEQYF.

This sequence joins TRBV14 and TRBJ1-3, with D perhaps matching TRBD1 (5 bases). The germline V gene encodes CDR1 SGHDN and CDR2 FVKESK. V was cut by 3 bases and J by 2 bases, with 17 bases left in between. The CDR3 runs 17 residues. CDR3 loop: CASSQWGRFLPGNTIYF. The CDR3 DNA reads TGTGCCAGCAGCCAGTGGGGCAGGTTCCTTCCTGGAAACACCATATATTTT. The whole variable domain, filled in from reference TRBV14 and TRBJ1-3, reads EAGVTQFPSHSVIEKGQTVTLRCDPISGHDNLYWYRRVMGKEIKFLLHFVKESKQDESGMPNNRFLAERTGGTYSTLKVQPAELEDSGVYFCASSQWGRFLPGNTIYFGEGSWLTVV.

The chain recombines TRBV9 with TRBJ2-6, with D possibly matching TRBD1 (5 bases). The CDR3 is 16 residues long. Germline loops: CDR1 SGDLS, CDR2 YYNGEE. The germline V and J ends were trimmed by 3 bases and 7 bases, with 17 bases remaining between them. As DNA, the CDR3 is TGTGCCAGCAGCGCACCTCCCCGTAGGGGTGCCAACGTCCTGACTTTC. Its protein product is CASSAPPRRGANVLTF.

This rearrangement joins TRBV6-5 to TRBJ1-5; 8 positions match TRBD1. CDR1 is MNHEY, CDR2 SVGAGI, per germline. J lost 2 bases, V lost 6 bases, and 0 bases had no gene match. This CDR3 is built from 13 residues. The CDR3 region has the DNA TGTGCCAGCAGGGACAGGGGCAATCAGCCCCAGCATTTT. Protein product: CASRDRGNQPQHF.

The V and J genes are TRBV25-1 and TRBJ2-1; D call uncertain. V was shortened by 2 bases and J by 8 bases, with 16 bases between the two germline ends. The CDR3 runs 15 residues. Germline CDR1 and CDR2: MGHDK and SYGVNS. The CDR3 nucleotides read TGTGCCAGCAGTGAACCCTGGGTTACCGGCGATGAGCAGTTCTTC. Protein: CASSEPWVTGDEQFF.

With regard to this clone: Other DNA sequences within the sample encode an identical CDR3. The J gene is TRBJ2-7, the V gene TRBV5-1; tentatively, D is TRBD1 (5 bases). Trimming shortened V by 0 bases and J by 6 bases, and 7 bases separated the two germline ends. Germline CDR1 and CDR2: SGHRS and YFSETQ. The CDR3 consists of 12 residues. The CDR3 sequence is CASSLEGLEQYF. CDR3 DNA sequence: TGCGCCAGCAGCTTGGAGGGGCTCGAGCAGTACTTC.

This clone has a handful of counts. The gene calls are TRBV18 and TRBJ1-5; D not resolved. The ends were cut back, 6 bases at V and 5 bases at J, with 17 bases in the middle. Germline V gene sequence: CDR1 KGHSH, CDR2 LQKENI. The CDR3 runs to 15 residues. Written as DNA, the CDR3 is TGTGCCAGCTCCCTAAGGACCCTTCGCGATCAGCCCCAGCATTTT. Translated, it gives CASSLRTLRDQPQHF.

The genes are TRBV4-3 and TRBJ2-7; D is unresolved. Germline V gene lookup returns CDR1 LGHNA and CDR2 YSLEER. The CDR3 has 15 residues. The V gene lost 0 bases and the J gene lost 4 bases, with 13 bases spanning the gap. Written as DNA, the CDR3 is TGCGCCAGCAGCCAAGAGGTATCCACCTTTTACGAGCAGTACTTC. As protein: CASSQEVSTFYEQYF.

The J gene is TRBJ2-7, the V gene TRBV11-2; D may be TRBD1 or TRBD2 (5 bases each). The CDR3 loop spans 15 amino acids. Germline V lookup: CDR1 SGHAT, CDR2 FQNNGV. V was cut by 5 bases and J by 5 bases, with 19 bases left in between. DNA for the CDR3: TGTGCCAGCAGCCATCCAGCCGGGGACGACAACGAGCAGTACTTC. Translated: CASSHPAGDDNEQYF.

The rearrangement uses TRBV6-5 and TRBJ2-3; D tentatively reads TRBD1 or TRBD2 (5 bases each). This CDR3 is built from 15 residues. V was cut by 2 bases and J by 4 bases, with 13 bases left in between. Germline V gene sequence: CDR1 MNHEY, CDR2 SVGAGI. The CDR3 DNA reads as TGTGCCAGCAGTTACCAAAGGGACGCTTCAGATACGCAGTATTTT. It translates to CASSYQRDASDTQYF.

The gene calls are TRBV6-5 and TRBJ1-1; no definite D call. The CDR3 runs 14 residues. Looked up from germline, CDR1 is MNHEY and CDR2 is SVGAGI. Trimming removed 3 bases from V and 4 bases from J, with 12 bases in between. The CDR3 nucleotides are TGTGCCAGCAGTTATGTCATGGGGAGCACTGAAGCTTTCTTT. This gives the protein CASSYVMGSTEAFF.

Remarks on this clone: Other DNA sequences from this sample encode an identical CDR3 as well. The V gene is TRBV5-1, the J gene TRBJ2-7, with D uncertain. The germline V and J ends were trimmed by 1 base and 2 bases, with 4 bases remaining between them. CDR1 SGHRS and CDR2 YFSETQ come from the germline V gene. There are 12 residues in the CDR3. CDR3 residues: CASSLTAYEQYF. CDR3 nucleotides: TGCGCCAGCAGCTTGACAGCCTACGAGCAGTACTTC.

The chain has TRBV5-4 and TRBJ1-1; no clear D. Germline CDR1 reads SGHNT; CDR2 reads YYREEE (reference sequence). V gave up 5 bases and J gave up 2 bases, with 10 bases separating them. The CDR3 is 13 amino acids. The CDR3 protein is CASSEGHNTEAFF. The CDR3 DNA is TGTGCCAGCAGTGAGGGCCATAACACTGAAGCTTTCTTT.